Presented here are 21 T cell receptor beta chains from one specimen sequenced in a study of early T cells in non-severe SARS-CoV-2 infection. Using its own MiXCR run on the 5' RACE reads, TCRdb lists one record per CDR3 protein. The sample gives some 60,000 distinct CDR3 sequences, more than 7.5% of which show up once; more than 3% is in the top ten. The sequenced material came from whole blood. Source of these receptors: an adult who was a healthcare worker with PCR-confirmed SARS-CoV-2 infection or an uninfected control (not recorded which).

This clonotype has only a few counts. The chain couples TRBV12-3 or TRBV12-4 to TRBJ1-5; D gene uncertain. Between the trimmed V and J ends, which lost 5 bases and 4 bases, there was a span of 9 bases. The CDR3 totals 13 residues. CDR3 DNA sequence: TGTGCCAGCAGTCTCCAGAGAAATCAGCCCCAGCATTTT. This translates into CASSLQRNQPQHF.

In this sample, this clonotype turned up many times. The rearrangement uses TRBV11-1 and TRBJ2-2, with D tentatively TRBD1 (6 bases). V was pared by 5 bases and J by 4 bases, with 14 bases between. The CDR3 is 15 amino acids. CDR1 and CDR2 from the germline V gene are SGHAT and FQDESV (reference sequence). CDR3 amino acids: CASSPGQSGTGELFF. The CDR3 bases are TGTGCCAGCAGCCCTGGACAGTCGGGCACCGGGGAGCTGTTTTTT.

This clonotype was seen ten or more times. The genes are TRBV7-8 and TRBJ1-1; possible D gene TRBD1, 6 bases. V was trimmed by 5 bases and J by 2 bases, leaving 21 bases between them. Germline V gives CDR1 SGHVS, CDR2 FQNEAQ. This CDR3 is built from 17 residues. The CDR3 sequence is CASSISGAGAINTEAFF. The CDR3 DNA sequence: TGTGCCAGCAGCATTTCGGGGGCAGGGGCGATAAACACTGAAGCTTTCTTT. The full variable domain, its missing parts supplied by reference TRBV7-8 and TRBJ1-1, is GAGVSQSPRYKVAKRGQDVALRCDPISGHVSLFWYQQALGQGPEFLTYFQNEAQLDKSGLPSDRFFAERPEGSVSTLKIQRTQQEDSAVYLCASSISGAGAINTEAFFGQGTRLTVV.

This clonotype was picked up many times. The chain employs TRBV5-4 and TRBJ2-7; a weak D match, TRBD2 (6 bases). V was shortened by 0 bases and J by 3 bases, with 13 bases between the two germline ends. The CDR3 consists of 15 residues. CDR1 and CDR2 from the germline V gene are SGHNT and YYREEE (reference sequence). CDR3 nucleotides: TGTGCCAGCAGCTTGGCCTCAGATAGCGGCTACGAGCAGTACTTC. It is translated as CASSLASDSGYEQYF.

This rearrangement joins TRBV7-8 to TRBJ1-3; 9 bases line up with TRBD1. CDR1 is SGHVS, CDR2 FQNEAQ, per germline. The CDR3 totals 15 residues. The J segment lost 2 bases and the V segment lost 5 bases, leaving 4 bases of the junction unmatched. CDR3: CASSAQGAAGNTIYF. CDR3 coding DNA: TGTGCCAGCAGCGCACAGGGGGCAGCTGGAAACACCATATATTTT.

The gene calls are TRBV5-1 and TRBJ2-1, with TRBD2 as a possible D gene (5 bases). Looked up from germline, CDR1 is SGHRS and CDR2 is YFSETQ. This CDR3 is 15 amino acids long. Trimming removed 2 bases from V and 6 bases from J, with 15 bases in between. The CDR3 DNA is TGCGCCAGCAGCTTTGAGCCGGGATGGGCCAATGAGCAGTTCTTC. It translates to CASSFEPGWANEQFF.

This clonotype was detected ten times or more. The chain uses TRBV7-3 and TRBJ1-6, with 9 positions matching TRBD1. Germline V gives CDR1 SGHTA, CDR2 FQGTGA. V gave up 0 bases and J gave up 7 bases; unmatched junction bases: 4. The CDR3 sequence is 16 residues long. Here the CDR3 DNA reads TGTGCCAGCAGCTTAACGGGACAGGGTGTAAATTCACCCCTCCACTTT. Its protein product is CASSLTGQGVNSPLHF.

This clonotype was found many times. The chain is built from TRBV7-9 and TRBJ2-7, with D hard to call. CDR3 length: 13 amino acids. The germline V and J ends were trimmed by 1 base and 4 bases, with 8 bases remaining between them. CDR1 SEHNR and CDR2 FQNEAQ come from the germline V gene (reference sequence). The CDR3 loop is CASSLVGRYEQYF. The CDR3 DNA reads TGTGCCAGCAGCTTAGTGGGAAGGTACGAGCAGTACTTC. Drawing the rest from reference TRBV7-9 and TRBJ2-7, the complete variable domain is DTGVSQNPRHKITKRGQNVTFRCDPISEHNRLYWYRQTLGQGPEFLTYFQNEAQLEKSRLLSDRFSAERPKGSFSTLEIQRTEQGDSAMYLCASSLVGRYEQYFGPGTRLTVT.

This clonotype showed up many times. The genes are TRBV28 and TRBJ2-7, with TRBD2 as a possible D gene (6 bases). This CDR3 is built from 12 residues. The germline V and J ends were trimmed by 5 bases and 9 bases, with 14 bases remaining between them. Germline V lookup: CDR1 MDHEN, CDR2 SYDVKM. Here the CDR3 reads CASSPPRGGQYF. Written as DNA, the CDR3 is TGTGCCAGCAGTCCCCCCCGGGGAGGGCAGTACTTC.

The J gene is TRBJ1-1, the V gene TRBV15; TRBD1 agrees at 7 bases. The CDR3 length is 16 residues. The V gene end was trimmed by 1 base and the J gene end by 7 bases; junction bases not matched to a gene: 12. Germline loops: CDR1 LNHNV, CDR2 YYDKDF (reference sequence). The CDR3: CATSRVRQGGASEAFF. The CDR3 region has the DNA TGTGCCACCAGCAGAGTCCGACAGGGTGGCGCCAGTGAAGCTTTCTTT.

This clonotype was counted between two and nine times. V and J are TRBV18 and TRBJ2-5; a weak D match, TRBD1 (6 bases). The germline V gene encodes CDR1 KGHSH and CDR2 LQKENI. The CDR3 totals 16 residues. V was clipped by 0 bases and J by 2 bases, with 13 bases between them. The CDR3 loop is CASSPPPGVGQETQYF. CDR3 coding DNA: TGTGCCAGCTCACCACCGCCAGGGGTTGGTCAAGAGACCCAGTACTTC.

This clonotype was counted ten times or more. The chain couples TRBV2 to TRBJ2-1; 7 nucleotides match TRBD2. CDR1 SNHLY and CDR2 FYNNEI come from the germline V gene. The V gene end was trimmed by 0 bases and the J gene end by 8 bases; junction bases not matched to a gene: 4. This CDR3 comprises 14 residues. The CDR3 sequence is CASSEAGRGDEQFF. The CDR3, as DNA: TGTGCCAGCAGTGAAGCGGGACGGGGGGATGAGCAGTTCTTC.

The chain recombines TRBV10-3 with TRBJ1-1, with D tentatively TRBD1 (5 bases). The CDR3 loop spans 17 amino acids. V was trimmed by 2 bases and J by 4 bases, leaving 20 bases between them. Germline V gene data show CDR1 as ENHRY and CDR2 as SYGVKD. The chain's CDR3 is CAISEGEGKRGSTEAFF. The CDR3 DNA reads TGTGCCATCAGTGAGGGAGAAGGGAAAAGGGGAAGCACTGAAGCTTTCTTT.

This clonotype occurred a few times. V is TRBV7-3 and J is TRBJ2-2; TRBD2 agrees at 10 bases. Unmatched junction bases numbered 8, after V lost 1 base and J lost 3 bases. The CDR3 runs to 18 residues. In germline, CDR1 is SGHTA, CDR2 FQGTGA. The CDR3: CASSLISSGRPDTGELFF. The CDR3, as DNA: TGTGCCAGCAGCTTAATTTCTAGCGGGAGACCCGACACCGGGGAGCTGTTTTTT.

A few counts support this clonotype. The CDR3 DNA reads TGTGCCAGCAGTGGGACTAGCGGGAGCTACAATGAGCAGTTCTTC. The encoded protein is CASSGTSGSYNEQFF. The V call is TRBV2, the J call TRBJ2-1; 13 nucleotides agree with TRBD2. CDR1 is SNHLY and CDR2 is FYNNEI in the germline V gene. The CDR3 extends over 15 amino acids. The V gene end was trimmed by 4 bases and the J gene end by 3 bases; junction bases not matched to a gene: 0.

This clonotype appeared a few times. This chain links TRBV6-1 with TRBJ2-3; D unresolved. Germline V gene sequence: CDR1 MNHNS, CDR2 SASEGT. The V end lost 8 bases, the J end lost 0 bases, and 12 bases lay between the germline ends. This CDR3 contains 14 residues. CDR3 coding DNA: TGTGCCAGCCGAGTGGGCAGGAGCACAGATACGCAGTATTTT. This codes for CASRVGRSTDTQYF.

In its sample, this clonotype was seen many times. This sequence joins TRBV18 and TRBJ2-1; D gene ambiguous. CDR3 length: 14 amino acids. Germline lookup yields CDR1 KGHSH and CDR2 LQKENI. V dropped 6 bases and J dropped 5 bases, with 14 bases sitting between them. As DNA, the CDR3 is TGTGCCAGCTCTAGAAATACGTGGGACAATGAGCAGTTCTTC. It yields the protein CASSRNTWDNEQFF.

This clonotype appeared a few times. V gene TRBV7-3 combines with J gene TRBJ1-1; 7 bases are shared with TRBD1. The CDR3 contains 14 residues. The J segment lost 4 bases and the V segment lost 5 bases, leaving 7 bases of the junction unmatched. Germline CDR1 SGHTA, CDR2 FQGTGA. CDR3 amino acids: CASSKTGSFTEAFF. The CDR3 nucleotides read TGTGCCAGCAGCAAGACAGGGTCTTTCACTGAAGCTTTCTTT. The whole variable domain, filled in from reference TRBV7-3 and TRBJ1-1, reads GAGVSQTPSNKVTEKGKYVELRCDPISGHTALYWYRQSLGQGPEFLIYFQGTGAADDSGLPNDRFFAVRPEGSVSTLKIQRTERGDSAVYLCASSKTGSFTEAFFGQGTRLTVV.

About this clonotype itself: This may be a read error, as it is one base from a much larger clone. V usage is TRBV19 and J usage is TRBJ2-2; possible D gene TRBD1, 6 bases. The CDR3 runs to 16 residues. Germline assignment: CDR1 LNHDA and CDR2 SQIVND (reference sequence). V was cut by 6 bases and J by 0 bases, with 14 bases left in between. The CDR3 loop is CASSSRGGSNTGELFF. The CDR3 DNA follows: TGTGCCAGTAGCTCCAGGGGCGGATCGAACACCGGGGAGCTGTTTTTT. Based on the CDR3 plus reference TRBV19 and TRBJ2-2, the full variable domain is DGGITQSPKYLFRKEGQNVTLSCEQNLNHDAMYWYRQDPGQGLRLIYYSQIVNDFQKGDIAEGYSVSREKKESFPLTVTSAQKNPTAFYLCASSSRGGSNTGELFFGEGSRLTVL.

There are a few counts of this clonotype. CDR3 loop: CASSRQGEIDTQYF. The CDR3, as DNA: TGTGCCAGCAGTCGACAGGGGGAGATAGATACGCAGTATTTT. The chain uses TRBV12-3 or TRBV12-4 and TRBJ2-3; the match to TRBD1 covers 9 bases. CDR3 length equals 14 residues. V shed 5 bases and J 5 bases; nucleotides not matched to a gene: 5.

The chain is built from TRBV2 and TRBJ2-7; TRBD1 might be the D (5 bases). This CDR3 is built from 10 residues. Trimming took 8 bases from V and 3 from J, leaving 5 bases between them. The germline V gene encodes CDR1 SNHLY and CDR2 FYNNEI. The CDR3: CASGHYEQYF. CDR3 DNA sequence: TGTGCCAGCGGACACTACGAGCAGTACTTC.